This T cell receptor beta chain was sequenced during a study of CD8 T cells in Susac syndrome. Trimming pared 2 bases from V and 5 bases from J, leaving 9 bases between. The CDR3 length is 13 residues. The V gene's germline CDR1 is SGHDT and CDR2 YYEEEE. The authors reverse transcribed roughly 0.5 to 1 ug RNA with random hexamers. Amplification of TCR beta CDR3 was carried out by immunoSEQ multiplex PCR, which covered 54 Vbeta and 13 Jbeta segments. TCRdb passed the immunoSEQ multiplex PCR reads through MiXCR, listing each CDR3 protein once. The sample lists some 220,000 distinct CDR3 sequences; 95% were seen once. Sequencing of TCR beta covered CD8+ and CD4+ T cells obtained from blood.

The rearrangement links TRBV5-6 to TRBJ2-3, with D hard to call. The receptor was isolated from a human donor with multiple sclerosis. The sequenced sample consisted of CD4+ T cells from PBMCs. The CDR3 DNA reads as TGTGCCAGCAGCTTTTACCAGGAAGATACGCAGTATTTT. Its protein product is CASSFYQEDTQYF.